This T cell receptor (beta chain) was identified during a study of T cell responses to AZD1222 COVID-19 vaccine listed by TCRdb under 2021. About the study as a whole: AZD1222 recipients whose second dose came at about 4 weeks and those whose second dose came at about 12 weeks were combined into one group, since spike-specific TCR depth and breadth did not differ between the two schedules. TCR sequencing was performed for 230 to 250 trial participants, of whom around 200 were given two doses of AZD1222 and some 26 were given two doses of MenACWY control vaccine. Trial participants were enrolled by age into subgroups of 18-55, 56-69 and 70-plus years, and around 140, 26 and 57 TCR-sequenced participants, respectively, were included in these subgroups.

Reading from cysteine to phenylalanine, the CDR3 counts 13 amino acids. Of all the DNA, just the CDR3 is kept, 39 bases in frame from base 1. V is cut back by 6 bases and J by 6 bases, with 0 bases in the junction unmatched. The germline V gene supplies CDR1 MDHEN and CDR2 SYDVKM. As to this clone: Its antigen is still unknown. No base quality values were provided; no much bigger clone lies one nucleotide off.

Reading the label with the study, this specimen's time point is: baseline before first vaccination. Samples from vaccinated people were obtained from the UK trials COV001 and COV002, which included a single-blind randomized controlled phase 2/3 trial of AZD1222 (ChAdOx1 nCoV-19) in healthy adults. For TCRbeta chain sequencing, PBMC samples were collected from trial participants at day 0 and at day 28 after the second dose. General findings and caveats noted by the study authors: No day 14 peak-response samples were available, so repertoires were characterized only after the peak T cell response. In the small 56-69-year group, the increase in depth fell short of significance, most likely because of low power. Participants were mostly white British, with more females than males. The authors suggested clonal diversity may have been underestimated. CD4 TCRs associated with the vaccine covered the entire spike protein, and the dominant responses were in regions 160-218 and 743-854. Epitopes outside the regions mutated in the B.1.351 and B.1.1.7 variants were reportedly recognized by nearly half of the unique spike-specific TCRs. Conclusions about previously exposed vaccinees are limited, since just five to seven AZD1222 recipients were seropositive for SARS-CoV-2 at baseline. A significant rise in spike-specific TCR breadth and depth was observed after two AZD1222 doses relative to day 0 and relative to MenACWY recipients.

The CDR3 regions of human TCRbeta chains were analyzed by immunosequencing. For the original study's pipeline: Repertoire TCRs were checked for matches against a reference library of SARS-CoV-2-specific TCRs that had been generated using the MIRA antigen-specificity platform. Breadth was defined as the fraction of unique TCRs that were SARS-CoV-2-associated, and depth was defined as the fraction of total T cells that were SARS-CoV-2-associated. Using the MIRA data, each spike-specific TCR was assigned both to the spike region to which the TCR was reactive and to a CD4 or CD8 class. Log10-transformed breadth and depth values were compared by one-way ANOVA with Sidak's multiple comparisons tests. TCRdb retrieved this table from immuneACCESS and kept in-frame rearrangements only. Not all clones are present; in checked studies, unresolved V genes account for under half, and no reason is known for the remainder. Clone size and the V and J calls come from that table; the DNA yielded D and trimming. In all, the sample holds under 200,000 clones, and around 93% of those were seen once. The leading ten clones occupy about 9% of the sample.

This TCR was recovered from an adult in good health. Sequenced here: peripheral blood, sampled on day 0 of AZD1222 vaccination. The chain is made from TRBV28 and TRBJ2-1; 12 central nucleotides agree with TRBD2. The DNA is TGTGCCAGCAGGACTAGCGGGGGCAATGAGCAGTTCTTC. This is translated as CASRTSGGNEQFF.